These 22 T cell receptor beta chains share one sample of origin, sequenced in a study of control samples from healthy donors and cancer patients. Assay used: immunoSEQ multiplex PCR; TCRdb lists only in-frame clones, some missing. The sample holds just over 90,000 clones; 86% are singletons and the top ten take around 1.3%. The sample was blood. Receptor source: a woman aged 50 to 60 in good health.

The chain has TRBV3-1 (or the pseudogene TRBV3-2) and TRBJ2-3; 7 bases map to TRBD2. The CDR3 spans 12 residues. Germline CDR1 and CDR2: LGHDT and YNNKEL (reference sequence). With V trimmed by 8 bases and J by 8 bases, 7 bases remained unmatched. The CDR3: CASSGGIGTQYF. Written as DNA, the CDR3 is TGTGCCAGCTCGGGGGGTATAGGTACGCAGTATTTT.

J is TRBJ2-4 and V is TRBV4-3; D ambiguous. The CDR3 is made up of 15 amino acids. V lost 2 bases and J 7 bases, leaving 15 bases between the germline ends. In germline, CDR1 is LGHNA, CDR2 YSLEER. This CDR3 reads CASSQTPLVGNIQYF. The CDR3 DNA is TGCGCCAGCAGCCAAACTCCGTTAGTGGGGAACATTCAGTACTTC.

The V call is TRBV27, the J call TRBJ1-2; possibly TRBD1 for D (6 bases). V lost 4 bases to trimming and J lost 9 bases, with 15 bases between them. CDR3 length: 13 amino acids. Germline V gene data show CDR1 as MNHEY and CDR2 as SMNVEV (reference sequence). The CDR3 loop reads CASSWDTRTSYTF. The CDR3 bases are TGTGCCAGCAGTTGGGACACTAGAACGAGCTACACCTTC.

V gene TRBV4-3 combines with J gene TRBJ1-5; unclear D gene. The CDR3 totals 16 residues. Trimming shortened V by 0 bases and J by 0 bases, and 9 bases separated the two germline ends. Germline values: CDR1 LGHNA, CDR2 YSLEER. The DNA of the CDR3 is TGCGCCAGCAGCCAAGATCGGCAGAATAGCAATCAGCCCCAGCATTTT. Amino acids: CASSQDRQNSNQPQHF.

The chain links TRBV6-4 to TRBJ2-5; 9 nucleotides agree with TRBD2. This CDR3 has 14 residues. J was trimmed by 5 bases and V by 6 bases; bases with no gene match: 7. Germline V lookup: CDR1 MRHNA, CDR2 SNTAGT. The CDR3 DNA follows: TGTGCCAGCAGAGGCGGGAGGGCCGACGAGACCCAGTACTTC. This gives the protein CASRGGRADETQYF.

This chain uses TRBV6-2 or TRBV6-3 with TRBJ2-1; weak D call: TRBD2 (5 bases). V dropped 6 bases and J dropped 9 bases, with 9 bases sitting between them. This CDR3 contains 11 residues. Germline V gives CDR1 MNHEY, CDR2 SVGEGT. The CDR3 protein is CASSGVAEQFF. CDR3 DNA: TGTGCCAGCAGCGGGGTTGCTGAGCAGTTCTTC.

The chain uses TRBV27 and TRBJ2-1, with 11 nucleotides matching TRBD1. Germline loops: CDR1 MNHEY, CDR2 SMNVEV (reference sequence). The junction had 12 bases not matched to a gene; V was cut back by 3 bases and J by 8 bases. The CDR3 is 17 amino acids. The CDR3 is CASSLWSRTGGKDEQFF. DNA for the CDR3: TGTGCCAGCAGTTTGTGGTCGAGGACAGGGGGCAAAGATGAGCAGTTCTTC.

The V call is TRBV27, the J call TRBJ1-5; D unresolved. Germline V gives CDR1 MNHEY, CDR2 SMNVEV (reference sequence). The ends were cut back, 1 base at V and 1 base at J, with 5 bases in the middle. The CDR3 has 14 residues. The CDR3 loop reads CASSLFPSNQPQHF. The CDR3 DNA follows: TGTGCCAGCAGTTTATTTCCAAGCAATCAGCCCCAGCATTTT.

V gene TRBV11-2 combines with J gene TRBJ1-1; D remains ambiguous. The germline V gene has CDR1 SGHAT and CDR2 FQNNGV. V lost 1 base and J lost 6, with 3 bases in between. The CDR3 has 11 residues. CDR3 residues: CASSLVAEAFF. The CDR3 DNA follows: TGTGCCAGCAGCTTAGTGGCTGAAGCTTTCTTT. Full variable domain (missing parts from reference TRBV11-2 and TRBJ1-1): EAGVAQSPRYKIIEKRQSVAFWCNPISGHATLYWYQQILGQGPKLLIQFQNNGVVDDSQLPKDRFSAERLKGVDSTLKIQPAKLEDSAVYLCASSLVAEAFFGQGTRLTVV.

Written as DNA, the CDR3 is TGTGCCAGCAGCGTAGACACGGCCTATGGCTACACCTTC. It specifies CASSVDTAYGYTF. V usage is TRBV9 and J usage is TRBJ1-2; D remains unclear. The germline gives CDR1 SGDLS, CDR2 YYNGEE. Trimming pared 0 bases from V and 4 bases from J, leaving 7 bases between. This CDR3 region has 13 residues.

CDR3 amino acids: CASSPHPWEETEAFF. CDR3 DNA: TGTGCCAGCAGTCCCCACCCTTGGGAGGAGACTGAAGCTTTCTTT. This rearrangement joins TRBV2 to TRBJ1-1; unclear D gene. CDR3 size: 15 residues. Germline values: CDR1 SNHLY, CDR2 FYNNEI. Trimming pared 5 bases from V and 5 bases from J, leaving 18 bases between.

The chain joins TRBV4-1 to TRBJ2-1; D possibly corresponds to TRBD2 (6 bases). Trimming took off 0 bases at V and 9 bases at J, with 21 bases between the two ends. Germline lookup yields CDR1 MGHRA and CDR2 YSYEKL. CDR3 length: 17 amino acids. The CDR3 DNA reads as TGCGCCAGCAGCCAAGATCCAAGCGGCGGGGTCCGGGTTGAGCAGTTCTTC. Translating it yields CASSQDPSGGVRVEQFF.

V usage is TRBV4-2 and J usage is TRBJ1-4; TRBD1 agrees at 7 bases. There are 18 residues in the CDR3. The V gene's germline CDR1 is LGHNA and CDR2 YNFKEQ. The ends lost 1 base at V and 1 base at J; junction bases unmatched: 9. DNA of the CDR3: TGTGCCAGCAGCCAAGTTGCGGGCAGGGGGGGAACTAATGAAAAACTGTTTTTT. Translated, it gives CASSQVAGRGGTNEKLFF.

The chain combines TRBV4-3 with TRBJ2-7; 10 bases are a match to TRBD1. Trimming removed 1 base from V and 4 bases from J; junction bases left unmatched: 1. Germline CDR1 is LGHNA and CDR2 is YSLEER. This CDR3 has 14 residues. The CDR3 nucleotides are TGCGCCAGCAGCCAAGGGGACAGGGGTTACGAGCAGTACTTC. Its translation: CASSQGDRGYEQYF.

The chain combines TRBV4-2 with TRBJ2-5; D is uncertain. The CDR3 covers 15 residues. Germline CDR1 LGHNA, CDR2 YNFKEQ. The V and J ends lost 2 bases and 5 bases respectively, with 15 bases between them. CDR3 in amino acids: CASSQSSVAGETQYF. CDR3 sequence (DNA): TGTGCCAGCAGCCAATCCTCTGTGGCTGGGGAGACCCAGTACTTC.

The table lists this clone with a few counts. The rearrangement links TRBV6-1 to TRBJ1-5, with unresolved D. This CDR3 spans 15 amino acids. From germline, CDR1 is MNHNS and CDR2 SASEGT. V gave up 1 base and J gave up 3 bases, with 10 bases separating them. CDR3 sequence (DNA): TGTGCCAGCAGTGAAGGAGGCAACCACAATCAGCCCCAGCATTTT. This gives the protein CASSEGGNHNQPQHF.

The V and J genes are TRBV5-4 and TRBJ2-7; 9 bases fit TRBD2. V shed 0 bases and J 1 base; nucleotides not matched to a gene: 5. The length of the CDR3 is 16 residues. The V gene's germline CDR1 is SGHNT and CDR2 YYREEE (reference sequence). The CDR3: CASSLGGGRVSYEQYF. The CDR3 bases are TGTGCCAGCAGCTTGGGAGGCGGGAGGGTATCCTACGAGCAGTACTTC.

V usage is TRBV6-2 or TRBV6-3 and J usage is TRBJ2-2, with 12 bases that match TRBD2. The germline V gene encodes CDR1 MNHEY and CDR2 SVGEGT. The CDR3 runs 18 residues. Trimming took 2 bases from V and 2 from J; bases not matched to a gene: 6. CDR3 coding DNA: TGTGCCAGCAGTTACCGGGGGACTAGCGGGTTAAACACCGGGGAGCTGTTTTTT. Protein: CASSYRGTSGLNTGELFF.

A few counts support this clone. The gene calls are TRBV9 and TRBJ1-2; TRBD1 aligns across 8 bases. This CDR3 is 16 amino acids long. After removal of 4 bases from V and 8 bases from J, the junction contained 16 bases not matched to a gene. The V gene's germline CDR1 is SGDLS and CDR2 YYNGEE. CDR3 sequence (DNA): TGTGCCAGCAGCAGGCAGACAGGGGTTAATGTCTACGGCTACACCTTC. Protein sequence: CASSRQTGVNVYGYTF.

The chain couples TRBV5-6 to TRBJ2-3; the match to TRBD2 covers 7 bases. After removal of 3 bases from V and 7 bases from J, the junction contained 14 bases not matched to a gene. CDR3 length equals 16 residues. CDR1 is SGHDT, CDR2 YYEEEE, per germline. CDR3 in amino acids: CASSSEPGLKAYTQYF. The CDR3 bases are TGTGCCAGCAGCTCCGAACCGGGACTAAAAGCTTATACGCAGTATTTT.

The V and J genes are TRBV6-2 or TRBV6-3 and TRBJ1-6; possibly TRBD1 for D (5 bases). The germline V and J ends were trimmed by 4 bases and 8 bases, with 18 bases remaining between them. This CDR3 region has 16 residues. CDR1 MNHEY and CDR2 SVGEGT come from the germline V gene. As DNA, the CDR3 is TGTGCCAGCAGTTTGTATTCGGGGACGGTTGATTCACCCCTCCACTTT. This encodes CASSLYSGTVDSPLHF.

This CDR3 reads CASSEALPEGVGSPLHF. CDR3 DNA sequence: TGTGCCAGCAGTGAAGCGCTTCCAGAGGGGGTAGGTTCACCCCTCCACTTT. This rearrangement joins TRBV2 to TRBJ1-6; possibly TRBD1 for D (6 bases). Germline V gives CDR1 SNHLY, CDR2 FYNNEI. With 0 bases removed from V and 9 bases from J, the gap between germline ends came to 18 bases. This CDR3 comprises 17 residues.